Each of the 28 T cell receptor beta chains below was sequenced from the same sample in a study of blood T cell repertoires in COVID-19. TCRdb's copy holds only in-frame clones and misses some; the assay was immunoSEQ multiplex PCR. The sample includes fewer than 350,000 clones, around 87% seen only once; the top ten take around 8%. The sequenced material came from peripheral blood. These TCRs come from a woman in her 50s who had recovered from COVID-19.

This chain joins TRBV25-1 and TRBJ1-4; D is unclear. The CDR3 contains 13 residues. V was shortened by 4 bases and J by 3 bases, with 6 bases between the two germline ends. Germline CDR1 is MGHDK and CDR2 is SYGVNS. The CDR3 protein is CASSVRPNEKLFF. For the CDR3, the DNA is TGTGCCAGCAGTGTTCGTCCTAATGAAAAACTGTTTTTT. The full variable domain, its missing parts supplied by reference TRBV25-1 and TRBJ1-4, is EADIYQTPRYLVIGTGKKITLECSQTMGHDKMYWYQQDPGMELHLIHYSYGVNSTEKGDLSSESTVSRIRTEHFPLTLESARPSHTSQYLCASSVRPNEKLFFGSGTQLSVL.

V and J are TRBV4-1 and TRBJ1-1; 12 bases agree with TRBD1. Germline CDR1 and CDR2: MGHRA and YSYEKL. Trimming took 4 bases from V and 5 from J; bases not matched to a gene: 5. The CDR3 totals 15 residues. The CDR3 coding sequence is TGCGCCAGCAGCCTCGGGACAGGGGGCAGGACTGAAGCTTTCTTT. Amino acids: CASSLGTGGRTEAFF.

The chain has TRBV5-1 and TRBJ2-3, with 12 bases lining up with TRBD2. Trimming took 4 bases from V and 2 from J; bases not matched to a gene: 8. CDR3 size: 17 residues. Germline CDR1 reads SGHRS; CDR2 reads YFSETQ. The chain's CDR3 is CASSRLTSGGNTDTQYF. The CDR3 nucleotides read TGCGCCAGCAGCCGCTTGACTAGCGGGGGCAACACAGATACGCAGTATTTT.

This clone was seen once. This chain links TRBV28 with TRBJ1-4; unclear D gene. V shed 2 bases and J shed 3 bases, with 7 bases lying between them. The germline V gene encodes CDR1 MDHEN and CDR2 SYDVKM. The CDR3 extends over 14 amino acids. CDR3 sequence: CASSLQVANEKLFF. The CDR3 DNA reads as TGTGCCAGCAGTTTACAGGTCGCTAATGAAAAACTGTTTTTT.

Of note for this clone: This sample also contains other DNA sequences that code for the same CDR3. This chain connects TRBV28 to TRBJ2-7; 9 bases agree with TRBD1. The length of the CDR3 is 13 residues. Germline CDR1 and CDR2: MDHEN and SYDVKM. With 6 bases clipped from V and 6 bases from J, the junction kept 6 bases outside the gene matches. The CDR3 is CASSSGQGGEQYF. The CDR3 nucleotides are TGTGCCAGCAGCTCGGGACAGGGTGGCGAGCAGTACTTC.

The DNA of the CDR3 is TGCAGTGCTGGTGGAGCGGGACGCACAGATACGCAGTATTTT. Residues: CSAGGAGRTDTQYF. The chain carries TRBV20-1 and TRBJ2-3; 7 positions agree with TRBD2. Trimming removed 5 bases from V and 1 base from J; junction bases left unmatched: 6. Germline V CDR1 and CDR2: DFQATT, SNEGSKA (reference sequence). CDR3 size: 14 residues.

The CDR3 region is CASSIGAGGHTDTQYF. The CDR3, as DNA: TGTGCCAGTAGTATCGGTGCGGGAGGGCACACAGATACGCAGTATTTT. The genes are TRBV19 and TRBJ2-3, with 9 bases that match TRBD2. With 3 bases clipped from V and 2 bases from J, the junction kept 6 bases outside the gene matches. Germline V gives CDR1 LNHDA, CDR2 SQIVND (reference sequence). The CDR3 covers 16 residues.

V is TRBV29-1 and J is TRBJ2-5, with D perhaps matching TRBD2 (5 bases). Trimming removed 6 bases from V and 5 bases from J, with 7 bases in between. Per germline, CDR1 SQVTM and CDR2 ANQGSEA. The length of the CDR3 is 10 residues. The CDR3: CSVGAETQYF. For the CDR3, the DNA is TGCAGCGTGGGAGCGGAGACCCAGTACTTC.

The V and J genes are TRBV15 and TRBJ2-5, with 9 bases fitting TRBD1. The germline V gene has CDR1 LNHNV and CDR2 YYDKDF (reference sequence). J was trimmed by 2 bases and V by 1 base; bases with no gene match: 8. CDR3 length: 17 amino acids. This chain's CDR3 is CATSRVTGTGTQETQYF. CDR3 in DNA: TGTGCCACCAGCAGAGTCACCGGGACAGGGACTCAAGAGACCCAGTACTTC.

The genes are TRBV7-9 and TRBJ1-6; possible D gene TRBD1, 6 bases. The CDR3 is 14 residues long. Germline CDR1 reads SEHNR; CDR2 reads FQNEAQ (reference sequence). The V and J ends lost 5 bases and 8 bases respectively, with 13 bases between them. In DNA form, the CDR3 reads TGTGCCAGCAGCCTAACAGGGATCGATTCACCCCTCCACTTT. Translated: CASSLTGIDSPLHF.

The chain has TRBV9 and TRBJ2-7, with 8 bases matching TRBD2. Germline values: CDR1 SGDLS, CDR2 YYNGEE. The ends lost 0 bases at V and 5 bases at J; junction bases unmatched: 7. CDR3 size: 15 residues. This chain's CDR3 is CASSVAGGLLDEQYF. The CDR3 DNA reads TGTGCCAGCAGCGTAGCGGGGGGGCTCCTTGACGAGCAGTACTTC.

This clone was detected only a few times. This chain joins TRBV30 and TRBJ2-7; 8 bases line up with TRBD1. The length of the CDR3 is 14 residues. Germline CDR1 GTSNPN, CDR2 SVGIG (reference sequence). Trimming took 4 bases from V and 2 from J; bases not matched to a gene: 7. This CDR3 reads CAWNRQQGAYEQYF. The CDR3 DNA is TGTGCCTGGAACCGCCAACAGGGGGCCTACGAGCAGTACTTC.

The chain has TRBV2 and TRBJ2-3, with TRBD2 matching 10 bases. The CDR3 sequence is 16 residues long. V lost 1 base and J lost 0; bases outside the gene matches: 1. The germline V gene encodes CDR1 SNHLY and CDR2 FYNNEI. CDR3 nucleotides: TGTGCCAGCAGTGAAGAACTAGCGGGGAGCACAGATACGCAGTATTTT. Translated: CASSEELAGSTDTQYF. The full variable domain, rest sourced from reference TRBV2 and TRBJ2-3, is EPEVTQTPSHQVTQMGQEVILRCVPISNHLYFYWYRQILGQKVEFLVSFYNNEISEKSEIFDDQFSVERPDGSNFTLKIRSTKLEDSAMYFCASSEELAGSTDTQYFGPGTRLTVL.

The chain has TRBV19 and TRBJ2-7; 8 positions agree with TRBD1. Trimming removed 4 bases from V and 3 bases from J; junction bases left unmatched: 8. Germline V lookup: CDR1 LNHDA, CDR2 SQIVND (reference sequence). The CDR3 runs to 15 residues. Here the CDR3 DNA reads TGTGCCAGTAGTAAGGCCGGGACAGGAGACTACGAGCAGTACTTC. It yields the protein CASSKAGTGDYEQYF.

The chain uses TRBV18 and TRBJ2-7; D is possibly TRBD2 (7 bases). CDR1 is KGHSH, CDR2 LQKENI, per germline. Trimming pared 1 base from V and 4 bases from J, leaving 14 bases between. This CDR3 is 15 amino acids long. The CDR3 sequence: CASSPRGRGGYEQYF. The DNA of the CDR3 is TGTGCCAGCTCACCACGGGGCAGGGGAGGGTACGAGCAGTACTTC.

The sample holds a few counts of this clone. The V call is TRBV28, the J call TRBJ1-6; TRBD1 might be the D (6 bases). Per germline, CDR1 MDHEN and CDR2 SYDVKM. The CDR3 contains 13 residues. The CDR3 is CATMRGNDSPLHF. CDR3 bases: TGTGCTACGATGAGGGGGAATGACTCACCCCTCCACTTT.

The rearrangement uses TRBV25-1 and TRBJ1-1, with D possibly TRBD1 on 5 matching bases. From germline, CDR1 is MGHDK and CDR2 SYGVNS. The V gene lost 11 bases and the J gene lost 3 bases, with 19 bases spanning the gap. This CDR3 region has 14 residues. CDR3 amino acids: CAARPTRGDTEAFF. The CDR3, as DNA: TGTGCCGCCCGACCCACGCGGGGCGACACTGAAGCTTTCTTT.

V is TRBV2 and J is TRBJ1-2; D is uncertain. Germline lookup yields CDR1 SNHLY and CDR2 FYNNEI. V was pared by 2 bases and J by 0 bases, with 13 bases between. The CDR3 is 16 residues long. CDR3: CASSEPTEYTNYGYTF. In DNA form, the CDR3 reads TGTGCCAGCAGTGAACCTACAGAGTACACTAACTATGGCTACACCTTC.

The rearrangement joins TRBV20-1 to TRBJ1-1; D call uncertain. Trimming removed 4 bases from V and 7 bases from J, with 10 bases in between. The CDR3 runs 11 residues. In germline, CDR1 is DFQATT, CDR2 SNEGSKA (reference sequence). The CDR3 DNA reads TGCAGTGCTACAGGCGCTGGTGAAGCTTTCTTT. Translated, it gives CSATGAGEAFF.

The chain is built from TRBV9 and TRBJ2-2, with D maybe TRBD2 (5 bases). Germline CDR1 reads SGDLS; CDR2 reads YYNGEE. Trimming removed 4 bases at V and 5 bases at J, with 6 bases between. The CDR3 runs to 12 residues. CDR3 sequence: CASSPGTGELFF. In DNA, the CDR3 is TGTGCCAGCAGCCCGGGGACCGGGGAGCTGTTTTTT.

The chain carries TRBV6-5 and TRBJ1-4; 7 nucleotides line up with TRBD1. Germline V gives CDR1 MNHEY, CDR2 SVGAGI. Trimming cost V 5 bases and J 7 bases; bases outside gene matches: 10. This CDR3 comprises 15 residues. The CDR3 reads CASSRGQLGGEKLFF. The CDR3 DNA sequence: TGTGCCAGCAGTCGGGGACAGTTGGGTGGTGAAAAACTGTTTTTT.

V gene TRBV24-1 combines with J gene TRBJ2-3; TRBD1 might be the D (5 bases). Trimming removed 0 bases from V and 9 bases from J, with 9 bases in between. This CDR3 has 13 residues. The germline CDR1 and CDR2 sequences are KGHDR and SFDVKD. The CDR3 here is CATSDLRQGTQYF. As DNA, the CDR3 is TGTGCCACCAGTGATTTGCGTCAGGGCACGCAGTATTTT.

In this sample, this clone turned up a few times. V usage is TRBV12-2 and J usage is TRBJ2-3; the table's TRBD2 call for D was not verified on the DNA. TRBV12-2 is an annotated pseudogene. The CDR3 contains 20 residues. CDR3 sequence: CASRLRRKGTTSGVTDTQYF. In DNA, the CDR3 is TGTGCAAGTCGCTTACGGCGGAAGGGGACGACTAGCGGGGTCACAGATACGCAGTATTTT.

V gene TRBV4-3 combines with J gene TRBJ1-1; D is uncertain. Germline CDR1 is LGHNA and CDR2 is YSLEER. This CDR3 region has 11 residues. Deletions cut 8 bases from V and 1 base from J, with 5 bases between. In DNA, the CDR3 is TGCGCCAGCCGGAGGAACACTGAAGCTTTCTTT. It specifies CASRRNTEAFF.

V gene TRBV13 combines with J gene TRBJ2-5, with TRBD1 as a possible D gene (5 bases). V was trimmed by 3 bases and J by 5 bases, leaving 10 bases between them. This CDR3 spans 13 amino acids. Germline V gives CDR1 PRHDT, CDR2 FYEKMQ (reference sequence). The CDR3 nucleotides are TGTGCCAGCAGCTTGCAGGGAAGGGAGACCCAGTACTTC. It specifies CASSLQGRETQYF.

This clone is a singleton in its sample. The CDR3 reads CASSLEASRETQYF. CDR3 bases: TGTGCCAGCAGCTTAGAGGCCTCGAGGGAGACCCAGTACTTC. The chain uses TRBV7-2 and TRBJ2-5; D call uncertain. The CDR3 consists of 14 residues. From germline, CDR1 is SGHTA and CDR2 FQGNSA. V lost 1 base to trimming and J lost 5 bases, with 11 bases between them.

The chain links TRBV21-1 to TRBJ2-7; the listed D gene, TRBD1, was not tested against the DNA. TRBV21-1 is a pseudogene. The CDR3 is 14 amino acids. Written as DNA, the CDR3 is TGTGCCAGCAGCAAAGACGGCAGGGTCCACGAGCAGTACTTC. It translates to CASSKDGRVHEQYF.

The chain employs TRBV28 and TRBJ2-3; 8 nucleotides align to TRBD2. Losses at the gene ends were 1 base for V and 0 bases for J; bases not matched to a gene: 3. This CDR3 is built from 16 residues. Germline CDR1 reads MDHEN; CDR2 reads SYDVKM. As DNA, the CDR3 is TGTGCCAGCAGTTTATTTACTAGCGGAAGCACAGATACGCAGTATTTT. Encoded protein: CASSLFTSGSTDTQYF.